Each of the 11 T cell receptor beta chains below was sequenced from the same sample in a study of cytomegalovirus exposure and HLA in healthy donors. The PCR made use of 60 Vbeta and 13 Jbeta primers. Libraries were prepared by immunoSEQ multiplex PCR; TCRdb keeps only in-frame clonotypes and omits some of them. Here the sample spans around 200,000 clones, more than 80% being singletons. The sequencing sample was made of PBMCs. The origin of the receptors is a boy aged 5-17 years in good health and CMV-seronegative.

V usage is TRBV5-1 and J usage is TRBJ1-4; the match to TRBD1 covers 8 bases. Germline V gives CDR1 SGHRS, CDR2 YFSETQ. With 8 bases clipped from V and 4 bases from J, the junction kept 7 bases outside the gene matches. The CDR3 is 14 amino acids. The CDR3 coding sequence is TGCGCCAGGCTCAGGGACAGGTGTAATGAAAAACTGTTTTTT. Translated: CARLRDRCNEKLFF.

J is TRBJ2-1 and V is TRBV29-1, with 13 bases identical to TRBD2. Germline values: CDR1 SQVTM, CDR2 ANQGSEA. The J segment lost 2 bases and the V segment lost 6 bases, leaving 7 bases of the junction unmatched. The CDR3 covers 16 residues. CDR3 loop: CSVGGLAGDPYNEQFF. The CDR3 DNA is TGCAGCGTGGGAGGACTAGCGGGGGACCCCTACAATGAGCAGTTCTTC.

The gene calls are TRBV23-1 and TRBJ1-5, with D unresolved. TRBV23-1 is an ORF; its function is uncertain. CDR3 length: 15 amino acids. The ends were cut back, 4 bases at V and 2 bases at J, with 12 bases in the middle. CDR3 loop: CASSPTPRGNQPQHF. CDR3 nucleotides: TGCGCCAGCAGTCCCACCCCCCGGGGCAATCAGCCCCAGCATTTT.

This clone was observed a handful of times. Mismatch with germline at one junction end may stem from a read error. The chain carries TRBV7-9 and TRBJ1-1; maybe TRBD1 (6 bases). Germline V gives CDR1 SEHNR, CDR2 FQNEAQ (reference sequence). The CDR3 contains 11 residues. The CDR3 here is CSSSLGGGAFF. DNA of the CDR3: TGTTCCAGCAGCTTAGGGGGGGGAGCTTTCTTT. The variable domain in full, completed from reference TRBV7-9 and TRBJ1-1, reads DTGVSQNPRHKITKRGQNVTFRCDPISEHNRLYWYRQTLGQGPEFLTYFQNEAQLEKSRLLSDRFSAERPKGSFSTLEIQRTEQGDSAMYLCSSSLGGGAFFGQGTRLTVV.

The genes are TRBV7-9 and TRBJ2-7; tentatively, D is TRBD2 (6 bases). The CDR3 runs to 13 residues. Germline loops: CDR1 SEHNR, CDR2 FQNEAQ (reference sequence). V lost 1 base, J lost 5 bases, and 9 bases lay in between. The CDR3 sequence is CASSLGGGDEQYF. The CDR3, as DNA: TGTGCCAGCAGCTTAGGGGGCGGGGACGAGCAGTACTTC.

This clone was seen more than once but under ten times. The chain uses TRBV30 and TRBJ1-4; no clear D gene. The CDR3 has 14 amino acids. Germline loops: CDR1 GTSNPN, CDR2 SVGIG (reference sequence). With 8 bases removed from V and 0 bases from J, the gap between germline ends came to 13 bases. CDR3 region: CARADYSTNEKLFF. In DNA form, the CDR3 reads TGTGCCCGTGCGGACTACTCAACTAATGAAAAACTGTTTTTT.

The chain has TRBV5-1 and TRBJ2-1, with 9 positions matching TRBD2. This CDR3 contains 19 residues. V was clipped by 1 base and J by 6 bases; unmatched bases: 17. Germline CDR1 is SGHRS and CDR2 is YFSETQ. The CDR3, as DNA: TGCGCCAGCAGCTTGCCAGCTAGCGGGACCCACATACTGGGCAATGAGCAGTTCTTC. Translating it yields CASSLPASGTHILGNEQFF.

The rearrangement uses TRBV6-5 and TRBJ2-7, with 11 bases matching TRBD2. The CDR3 is 14 residues long. Unmatched junction bases numbered 4, after V lost 6 bases and J lost 3 bases. The germline V gene encodes CDR1 MNHEY and CDR2 SVGAGI. The CDR3 DNA is TGTGCCAGCAGCCAACTAGCGGGAGTCTACGAGCAGTACTTC. Protein: CASSQLAGVYEQYF.

This rearrangement joins TRBV2 to TRBJ1-1; the D is unclear. Trimming pared 7 bases from V and 2 bases from J, leaving 5 bases between. This CDR3 region has 11 residues. Germline assignment: CDR1 SNHLY and CDR2 FYNNEI. The CDR3 nucleotides are TGTGCCAGCATACATAACACTGAAGCTTTCTTT. Amino acids: CASIHNTEAFF.

A remark on this clone: The junction and the germline gene differ at one end; a read error may be behind it. This chain uses TRBV7-9 with TRBJ2-3; 7 bases fit TRBD1. The CDR3 extends over 15 amino acids. From germline, CDR1 is SEHNR and CDR2 FQNEAQ (reference sequence). This CDR3 reads CSSSPGTEGTDTQYF. In nucleotides, the CDR3 is TGTTCCAGCAGCCCCGGGACAGAAGGAACAGATACGCAGTATTTT.

V gene TRBV2 combines with J gene TRBJ2-7, with 10 bases that match TRBD1. CDR1 and CDR2 from the germline V gene are SNHLY and FYNNEI. Trimming took 11 bases from V and 4 from J; bases not matched to a gene: 5. There are 12 residues in the CDR3. CDR3 in DNA: TGTGCCTGCCGGGACAGGGGTTACGAGCAGTACTTC. The encoded protein is CACRDRGYEQYF.